These 21 T cell receptor beta chains were sequenced from one sample in a study of beta chain features in type 1 diabetes. Findings and limits, study-wide: Type 1 diabetes patients showed a moderate but significant shortening of TCRB CDR3s in all four CD4+ subsets.

Expressed TCRB transcripts were sequenced because the entire RNA isolate underwent reverse transcription. Profiling relied on immunoSEQ multiplex PCR, and the TCRdb table lists in-frame clones only, not all of them. The sample records some 350,000 clones, over 8.5% being singletons. These receptors' targets are unknown. Sequencing was performed on central memory CD4+ T cells from blood. The receptors were gathered from a man in his thirties or forties with type 1 diabetes.

This clone was counted only a few times. The V call is TRBV4-3, the J call TRBJ1-2; 8 bases fit TRBD1. CDR1 is LGHNA, CDR2 YSLEER, per germline. CDR3 length: 15 residues. J was trimmed by 4 bases and V by 4 bases; bases with no gene match: 8. The CDR3: CASSPSGGWGYGYTF. The CDR3 DNA is TGCGCCAGCAGCCCGTCAGGGGGCTGGGGCTATGGCTACACCTTC.

This rearrangement joins TRBV2 to TRBJ2-3; unclear D gene. The CDR3 has 17 amino acids. Germline CDR1 and CDR2: SNHLY and FYNNEI. The V end was cut by 5 bases, the J end by 0 bases, with 18 bases between. CDR3 loop: CASSLRSLTFSTDTQYF. The CDR3 region has the DNA TGTGCCAGCAGTCTGAGGTCCTTAACCTTTAGCACAGATACGCAGTATTTT.

This clone was observed a handful of times. The chain has TRBV7-8 and TRBJ2-5; 15 bases are shared with TRBD2. The J segment lost 5 bases and the V segment lost 5 bases, leaving 9 bases of the junction unmatched. The CDR3 runs to 17 residues. Germline assignment: CDR1 SGHVS and CDR2 FQNEAQ. The CDR3 region is CASSPRTSGRAIETQYF. The CDR3 coding sequence is TGTGCCAGCAGCCCAAGGACTAGCGGGAGGGCCATCGAGACCCAGTACTTC.

V is TRBV6-5 and J is TRBJ2-5; 11 bases are shared with TRBD2. V shed 2 bases and J 3 bases; nucleotides not matched to a gene: 5. Germline CDR1 is MNHEY and CDR2 is SVGAGI. The CDR3 loop spans 16 amino acids. DNA of the CDR3: TGTGCCAGCAGTTACGCCGTAGCGGGAGGGGAAGAGACCCAGTACTTC. It specifies CASSYAVAGGEETQYF.

This clone was counted between two and nine times. The chain carries TRBV29-1 and TRBJ2-5; 7 bases map to TRBD2. This CDR3 has 13 amino acids. Germline CDR1 SQVTM, CDR2 ANQGSEA. The trim removed 4 bases at V and 11 bases at J, leaving 13 bases unmatched. In DNA form, the CDR3 reads TGCAGCGTTGGGGAGGGACTTGGGAAAGAGCAGTACTTC. Its translation: CSVGEGLGKEQYF.

The V gene is TRBV15, the J gene TRBJ1-1, with D hard to call. Deletions cut 0 bases from V and 3 bases from J, with 11 bases between. The length of the CDR3 is 15 residues. Germline V gene sequence: CDR1 LNHNV, CDR2 YYDKDF (reference sequence). This chain's CDR3 is CATSRDTGKDTEAFF. The CDR3 region has the DNA TGTGCCACCAGCAGAGATACCGGAAAAGACACTGAAGCTTTCTTT.

The chain combines TRBV28 with TRBJ2-3; D unresolved. Germline V gives CDR1 MDHEN, CDR2 SYDVKM. Deletions cut 8 bases from V and 0 bases from J, with 12 bases between. The CDR3 extends over 14 amino acids. The CDR3: CASQDRVSTDTQYF. The CDR3 nucleotides are TGTGCCAGCCAGGATAGAGTTAGCACAGATACGCAGTATTTT.

This clone was counted only a few times. V usage is TRBV7-3 and J usage is TRBJ2-6, with D tentatively TRBD2 (5 bases). CDR1 and CDR2 from the germline V gene are SGHTA and FQGTGA. The V end was cut by 6 bases, the J end by 1 base, with 7 bases between. The CDR3 runs 14 residues. The CDR3, as DNA: TGTGCCAGCAGGGACTCGTCTGGGGCCAACGTCCTGACTTTC. This sequence encodes CASRDSSGANVLTF. The variable domain in full, completed from reference TRBV7-3 and TRBJ2-6, reads GAGVSQTPSNKVTEKGKYVELRCDPISGHTALYWYRQSLGQGPEFLIYFQGTGAADDSGLPNDRFFAVRPEGSVSTLKIQRTERGDSAVYLCASRDSSGANVLTFGAGSRLTVL.

This chain joins TRBV7-2 and TRBJ1-6, with D possibly TRBD1 on 5 matching bases. Germline CDR1 reads SGHTA; CDR2 reads FQGNSA. Trimming shortened V by 1 base and J by 6 bases, and 10 bases separated the two germline ends. The CDR3 totals 15 residues. CDR3 nucleotide sequence: TGTGCCAGCAGCTTAGATTCAGGGTCTAATTCACCCCTCCACTTT. Amino acid sequence: CASSLDSGSNSPLHF.

This chain connects TRBV25-1 to TRBJ2-1, with a possible D match to TRBD2 (5 bases). The V and J ends lost 5 bases and 4 bases respectively, with 12 bases between them. Germline CDR1 reads MGHDK; CDR2 reads SYGVNS. This CDR3 region has 14 residues. In DNA, the CDR3 is TGTGCCAGCAGTCGGGGAGACATGTACAATGAGCAGTTCTTC. This sequence encodes CASSRGDMYNEQFF.

There are a few counts of this clone. The J gene is TRBJ2-7, the V gene TRBV6-6; TRBD2 is a possible D gene (5 bases). Trimming stripped 5 bases from V and 0 bases from J, with 11 bases between. There are 14 residues in the CDR3. Germline V gives CDR1 MNHNY, CDR2 SVGAGI (reference sequence). CDR3 DNA: TGTGCCAGCAGTCATAAGCGGAGCTCCTACGAGCAGTACTTC. This gives the protein CASSHKRSSYEQYF.

This clone was observed at least ten times. The chain recombines TRBV28 with TRBJ1-3, with D uncertain. Trimming took off 6 bases at V and 0 bases at J, with 12 bases between the two ends. This CDR3 is built from 15 residues. In germline, CDR1 is MDHEN, CDR2 SYDVKM. CDR3 loop: CASSTTQISGNTIYF. CDR3 coding DNA: TGTGCCAGCAGCACCACACAGATCTCTGGAAACACCATATATTTT. The full variable domain, with the rest looked up from reference TRBV28 and TRBJ1-3, is DVKVTQSSRYLVKRTGEKVFLECVQDMDHENMFWYRQDPGLGLRLIYFSYDVKMKEKGDIPEGYSVSREKKERFSLILESASTNQTSMYLCASSTTQISGNTIYFGEGSWLTVV.

The chain recombines TRBV4-3 with TRBJ1-4; D not resolved. Germline V gives CDR1 LGHNA, CDR2 YSLEER. This CDR3 is 15 amino acids long. Trimming removed 7 bases from V and 7 bases from J, with 19 bases in between. The CDR3 loop is CASIPRGPEGEKLFF. The CDR3 DNA reads as TGCGCCAGCATCCCTCGAGGGCCCGAGGGTGAAAAACTGTTTTTT.

The chain couples TRBV5-6 to TRBJ2-3; TRBD1 matches 9 bases. The CDR3 extends over 15 amino acids. V shed 3 bases, J shed 4 bases, and the junction held 6 bases outside the gene matches. The germline gives CDR1 SGHDT, CDR2 YYEEEE. CDR3 coding DNA: TGTGCCAGCAGCTCGGACAGGGGAGGCTCAGATACGCAGTATTTT. Translated, it gives CASSSDRGGSDTQYF. Using reference TRBV5-6 and TRBJ2-3 for the parts outside the CDR3, the full variable domain is DAGVTQSPTHLIKTRGQQVTLRCSPKSGHDTVSWYQQALGQGPQFIFQYYEEEERQRGNFPDRFSGHQFPNYSSELNVNALLLGDSALYLCASSSDRGGSDTQYFGPGTRLTVL.

The chain has TRBV6-5 and TRBJ1-5; D is ambiguous. This CDR3 has 14 residues. Germline V gene data show CDR1 as MNHEY and CDR2 as SVGAGI. The V end lost 6 bases, the J end lost 6 bases, and 15 bases lay between the germline ends. CDR3 sequence reads: CASSAALGRQPQHF. The CDR3 nucleotides are TGTGCCAGCAGCGCGGCATTAGGTCGTCAGCCCCAGCATTTT.

The chain uses TRBV5-1 and TRBJ2-7; 7 bases line up with TRBD2. The CDR3 runs to 16 residues. V lost 0 bases and J lost 0; bases outside the gene matches: 6. In germline, CDR1 is SGHRS, CDR2 YFSETQ. As DNA, the CDR3 is TGCGCCAGCAGCTTGGGACTAGCCCCCTCCTCCTACGAGCAGTACTTC. It codes for CASSLGLAPSSYEQYF.

This clone was seen only a few times. The gene calls are TRBV4-3 and TRBJ2-3; a possible D gene is TRBD2 (7 bases). The CDR3 contains 16 residues. Germline CDR1 is LGHNA and CDR2 is YSLEER. Trimming took off 3 bases at V and 4 bases at J, with 17 bases between the two ends. The DNA for the CDR3 is TGCGCCAGCAGCCACGGGGGCGGGAGAACACCAGATACGCAGTATTTT. It translates to CASSHGGGRTPDTQYF.

This chain uses TRBV6-5 with TRBJ1-3; the D is unclear. The length of the CDR3 is 12 residues. The germline V and J ends were trimmed by 7 bases and 2 bases, with 6 bases remaining between them. Germline V gives CDR1 MNHEY, CDR2 SVGAGI. CDR3 DNA: TGTGCCAGCACCTCGACTGGAAACACCATATATTTT. Protein sequence: CASTSTGNTIYF.

This clone was picked up one time. The CDR3 reads CASRRDRVLESEAFF. CDR3 nucleotide sequence: TGTGCCAGTCGTAGGGACAGGGTATTGGAGAGTGAAGCTTTCTTT. The chain is built from TRBV5-6 and TRBJ1-1; 9 bases match TRBD1. This CDR3 region has 15 residues. CDR1 and CDR2 (germline): SGHDT, YYEEEE. The V segment lost 8 bases and the J segment 7 bases; nucleotides outside the gene matches: 15.

This chain uses TRBV11-2 with TRBJ2-1; 13 nucleotides agree with TRBD2. The CDR3 consists of 14 residues. From germline, CDR1 is SGHAT and CDR2 FQNNGV. Losses at the gene ends were 6 bases for V and 9 bases for J; bases not matched to a gene: 5. The CDR3 spells CASRGTSGISEQFF. The CDR3 DNA reads as TGTGCCAGCAGAGGGACTAGCGGGATCTCTGAGCAGTTCTTC.

The chain combines TRBV5-8 with TRBJ1-2; tentative D call: TRBD1 (5 bases). The germline CDR1 and CDR2 sequences are SGHTS and YDEGEE. Trimming removed 0 bases at V and 7 bases at J, with 16 bases between. CDR3 length equals 15 residues. The CDR3 spells CASSLGGQAPGGYTF. The CDR3 DNA reads as TGTGCCAGCAGCTTGGGGGGCCAGGCCCCCGGTGGCTACACCTTC.